This T cell receptor (beta chain) was captured in a study of T cell repertoires in cytomegalovirus infection. Background on the study: Both CMV infection and a matching HLA type were indicated by public TCR beta signatures.

TCRdb redid the calling of the reads with MiXCR, one entry per CDR3 protein. The data contain roughly 800,000 distinct CDR3 sequences, 29% of them singletons. A note on this clonotype: The target antigen is unknown.

This CDR3 has 14 residues. Trimming at V came to 5 bases and at J to 11 bases, leaving 9 bases not matched to a gene. Germline V CDR1 and CDR2: MNHEY, SMNVEV (reference sequence). This specimen consisted of cultured CD8+ T cells from PBMCs, obtained from culture after CMV antigen stimulation. The chain couples TRBV27 to TRBJ2-7; 13 bases are a match to TRBD2. The clonotype comes from a human donor in good health (CMV status not recorded). Some clones in this sample may be carry-over from other donors' samples. CDR3 nucleotides: TGTGCCAGCAGTCCCGGGACTAGCGGGGTTGAGGAGTACGTC. This sequence encodes CASSPGTSGVEEYV.